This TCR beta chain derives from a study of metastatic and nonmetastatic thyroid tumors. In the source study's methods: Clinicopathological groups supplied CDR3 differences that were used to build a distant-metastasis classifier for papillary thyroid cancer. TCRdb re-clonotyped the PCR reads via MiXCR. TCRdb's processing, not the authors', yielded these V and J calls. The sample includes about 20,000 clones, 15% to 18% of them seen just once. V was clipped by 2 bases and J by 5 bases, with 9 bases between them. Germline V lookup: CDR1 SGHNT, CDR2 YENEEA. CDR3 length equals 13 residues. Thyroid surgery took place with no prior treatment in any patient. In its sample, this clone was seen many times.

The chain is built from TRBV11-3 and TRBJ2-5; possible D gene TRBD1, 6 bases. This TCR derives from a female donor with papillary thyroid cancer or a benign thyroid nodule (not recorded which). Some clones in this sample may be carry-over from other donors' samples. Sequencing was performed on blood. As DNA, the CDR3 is TGTGCCAGCAGCTTAATGCAGGGGGAGACCCAGTACTTC. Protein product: CASSLMQGETQYF.